This T cell receptor beta chain appears in the sequencing data of a study of technical replicates of blood from a few donors. Measured with immunoSEQ multiplex PCR; TCRdb has only the in-frame clones, and not every one. This sample has roughly 80,000 clones, with roughly 94% found just once. The V gene's germline CDR1 is SNHLY and CDR2 FYNNEI. The ends were cut back, 4 bases at V and 4 bases at J, with 19 bases in the middle. The CDR3 spans 16 residues. The sequence was obtained from a human donor in good health. The rearrangement uses TRBV2 and TRBJ1-1; TRBD1 is a possible D gene (5 bases). The material sequenced was T cells isolated from PBMCs. The CDR3 sequence: CASSVPGWGVGTEAFF. CDR3 in DNA: TGTGCCAGCAGTGTACCGGGTTGGGGGGTAGGCACTGAAGCTTTCTTT.